These 30 T cell receptor beta chains were all obtained from the same sample, sequenced in a study of chemoradiotherapy in HPV16-positive cancers. Repertoires were generated with immunoSEQ multiplex PCR, while TCRdb's copy carries only in-frame clones and drops some. The data hold 30,000 to 40,000 clones, with over 75% observed a single time. Sample: blood, taken from a patient who underwent chemoradiotherapy. All receptors derive from a human donor with HPV-associated anogenital cancer.

V is TRBV7-9 and J is TRBJ1-2; D is perhaps TRBD1 (5 bases). The V gene's germline CDR1 is SEHNR and CDR2 FQNEAQ (reference sequence). The CDR3 length is 13 residues. Trimming left V 1 base short and J 4 bases short, with 7 bases between. CDR3 DNA: TGTGCCAGCAGCTTAGGGCAGGGCTATGGCTACACCTTC. Protein sequence: CASSLGQGYGYTF.

This rearrangement joins TRBV28 to TRBJ2-5; no clear D. There are 11 residues in the CDR3. The germline gives CDR1 MDHEN, CDR2 SYDVKM. Trimming took 8 bases from V and 5 from J, leaving 9 bases between them. The CDR3 loop reads CASGYPETQYF. The CDR3 nucleotides are TGTGCCAGCGGGTACCCGGAGACCCAGTACTTC. Using reference TRBV28 and TRBJ2-5 for the parts outside the CDR3, the full variable domain is DVKVTQSSRYLVKRTGEKVFLECVQDMDHENMFWYRQDPGLGLRLIYFSYDVKMKEKGDIPEGYSVSREKKERFSLILESASTNQTSMYLCASGYPETQYFGPGTRLLVL.

V usage is TRBV13 and J usage is TRBJ1-1; D is ambiguous. Between the trimmed V and J ends, which lost 4 bases and 1 base, there was a span of 16 bases. The CDR3 is made up of 16 amino acids. Germline V CDR1 and CDR2: PRHDT, FYEKMQ (reference sequence). The CDR3 DNA is TGTGCCAGCAGCTCCAAATATCTAACAGAGAACACTGAAGCTTTCTTT. Its translation is CASSSKYLTENTEAFF.

The J gene is TRBJ1-6, the V gene TRBV30; 7 nucleotides agree with TRBD1. V trimming: 8 bases; J trimming: 7 bases; junction bases outside the gene matches: 8. The CDR3 extends over 13 amino acids. The germline V gene encodes CDR1 GTSNPN and CDR2 SVGIG (reference sequence). The CDR3 DNA follows: TGTGCCCGTGGAGAGGGGGCGAATTCACCCCTCCACTTT. Translated: CARGEGANSPLHF.

J is TRBJ1-1 and V is TRBV27; D unclear. Germline values: CDR1 MNHEY, CDR2 SMNVEV (reference sequence). The CDR3 runs 13 residues. Trimming removed 3 bases from V and 1 base from J, with 6 bases in between. This CDR3 reads CASSFNPNTEAFF. In nucleotides, the CDR3 is TGTGCCAGCAGTTTTAACCCGAACACTGAAGCTTTCTTT.

V usage is TRBV9 and J usage is TRBJ2-7; D is ambiguous. Germline V gives CDR1 SGDLS, CDR2 YYNGEE. The CDR3 extends over 14 amino acids. With 0 bases removed from V and 3 bases from J, the gap between germline ends came to 10 bases. Here the CDR3 DNA reads TGTGCCAGCAGCGTAGGCAGCAGCATCTACGAGCAGTACTTC. It yields the protein CASSVGSSIYEQYF.

This chain joins TRBV6-5 and TRBJ1-3, with D perhaps matching TRBD1 (5 bases). Trimming took 6 bases from V and 4 from J, leaving 13 bases between them. Germline V gene lookup returns CDR1 MNHEY and CDR2 SVGAGI. The CDR3 has 14 amino acids. CDR3 region: CASSKDSVGNTIYF. CDR3 DNA sequence: TGTGCCAGCAGCAAAGACAGCGTAGGAAACACCATATATTTT.

The rearrangement links TRBV15 to TRBJ2-5; 12 nucleotides line up with TRBD2. CDR3 length: 18 residues. From germline, CDR1 is LNHNV and CDR2 YYDKDF (reference sequence). The trim removed 8 bases at V and 5 bases at J, leaving 18 bases unmatched. Here the CDR3 DNA reads TGTGCCACCCCCCACACTCGGGAATCTAGCGGGGGGGCCGAGACCCAGTACTTC. This codes for CATPHTRESSGGAETQYF.

The V gene is TRBV15, the J gene TRBJ1-4; 7 positions agree with TRBD1. Unmatched junction bases numbered 3, after V lost 3 bases and J lost 5 bases. Germline-derived CDR1 and CDR2 are LNHNV and YYDKDF (reference sequence). The CDR3 spans 14 residues. The CDR3 is CATSSGTDNEKLFF. The CDR3 DNA follows: TGTGCCACCAGCAGCGGGACAGACAATGAAAAACTGTTTTTT.

The chain carries TRBV5-6 and TRBJ1-5; unclear D gene. This CDR3 comprises 16 residues. V shed 1 base and J shed 4 bases, with 15 bases lying between them. Germline V gene lookup returns CDR1 SGHDT and CDR2 YYEEEE. The CDR3 DNA follows: TGTGCCAGCAGCTTGCTGACGGCGACGAGGAATCAGCCCCAGCATTTT. Translation: CASSLLTATRNQPQHF.

V usage is TRBV7-3 and J usage is TRBJ2-1, with 9 bases lining up with TRBD2. The V and J ends lost 5 bases and 6 bases, in that order; junction bases with no gene match: 5. This CDR3 has 14 amino acids. The germline V gene encodes CDR1 SGHTA and CDR2 FQGTGA. The CDR3 protein is CASSPGLASNEQFF. The DNA of the CDR3 is TGTGCCAGCAGCCCGGGACTAGCATCCAATGAGCAGTTCTTC.

The genes are TRBV11-2 and TRBJ2-2, with unresolved D. V lost 0 bases to trimming and J lost 7 bases, with 12 bases between them. The CDR3 is 15 residues long. Germline CDR1 SGHAT, CDR2 FQNNGV. CDR3 in amino acids: CASSLDSPGSGELFF. CDR3 in DNA: TGTGCCAGCAGCTTAGATTCCCCAGGCAGCGGGGAGCTGTTTTTT.

This chain links TRBV7-2 with TRBJ2-5, with D tentatively TRBD2 (6 bases). This CDR3 is built from 13 residues. Per the germline V gene, CDR1 is SGHTA and CDR2 is FQGNSA. The V gene lost 5 bases and the J gene lost 9 bases, with 16 bases spanning the gap. Here the CDR3 reads CASSATVREAQYF. CDR3 nucleotide sequence: TGTGCCAGCAGCGCGACAGTGAGGGAGGCCCAGTACTTC.

The J gene is TRBJ1-2, the V gene TRBV27, with D unresolved. The CDR3 runs to 15 residues. Trimming cost V 0 bases and J 6 bases, with 14 bases left between them. CDR1 is MNHEY and CDR2 is SMNVEV in the germline V gene (reference sequence). The CDR3 DNA reads TGTGCCAGCAGTTTATCGATTGCCCGTGGGAATGGCTACACCTTC. It encodes CASSLSIARGNGYTF.

This sequence joins TRBV27 and TRBJ2-7; unclear D gene. The CDR3 covers 13 residues. Germline CDR1 MNHEY, CDR2 SMNVEV (reference sequence). Deletions cut 4 bases from V and 6 bases from J, with 13 bases between. CDR3 loop: CASSSPYVVEQYF. The DNA of the CDR3 is TGTGCCAGCAGTTCCCCGTATGTGGTCGAGCAGTACTTC.

This chain uses TRBV9 with TRBJ2-2; D ambiguous. Germline assignment: CDR1 SGDLS and CDR2 YYNGEE. This CDR3 has 13 residues. The ends were cut back, 0 bases at V and 8 bases at J, with 8 bases in the middle. The CDR3 bases are TGTGCCAGCAGCGTAGGCGTGGAGGGGGAGCTGTTTTTT. This codes for CASSVGVEGELFF.

Only one count was recorded for this clone. This sequence joins TRBV7-2 and TRBJ1-5, with D hard to call. CDR3 length: 17 amino acids. Trimming took 3 bases from V and 3 from J, leaving 18 bases between them. The germline V gene encodes CDR1 SGHTA and CDR2 FQGNSA. The CDR3 nucleotides read TGTGCCAGCAGCTTGGGAGGGTGGCCTGGTAACAATCAGCCCCAGCATTTT. Amino acids: CASSLGGWPGNNQPQHF.

The chain couples TRBV5-5 to TRBJ1-1, with D tentatively TRBD1 (5 bases). CDR3 size: 15 residues. Germline V gene sequence: CDR1 SGHKS, CDR2 YYEKEE (reference sequence). V lost 4 bases, J lost 1 base, and 14 bases lay in between. The CDR3 here is CASSPTDSQNTEAFF. The CDR3 DNA follows: TGTGCCAGCAGCCCCACCGACAGTCAGAACACTGAAGCTTTCTTT.

This chain joins TRBV2 and TRBJ1-6; 8 nucleotides line up with TRBD1. Unmatched junction bases numbered 7, after V lost 6 bases and J lost 9 bases. CDR3 length: 14 amino acids. CDR1 is SNHLY, CDR2 FYNNEI, per germline. The CDR3 is CASRETGAGSPLHF. The CDR3 DNA reads as TGTGCCAGCAGGGAGACAGGGGCAGGTTCACCCCTCCACTTT.

V usage is TRBV28 and J usage is TRBJ2-7, with 9 bases lining up with TRBD1. The CDR3 is 15 residues long. The V gene end was trimmed by 8 bases and the J gene end by 5 bases; junction bases not matched to a gene: 13. CDR1 is MDHEN and CDR2 is SYDVKM in the germline V gene. CDR3 coding DNA: TGTGCCAGCCGTGTAATTGGGACAGGGAACGACGAGCAGTACTTC. Translating gives CASRVIGTGNDEQYF.

V usage is TRBV10-1 and J usage is TRBJ1-5, with TRBD1 matching 7 bases. The CDR3 is 15 amino acids. Germline V gene data show CDR1 as WNHNN and CDR2 as SYGVQD (reference sequence). The V and J ends lost 4 bases and 3 bases, in that order; junction bases with no gene match: 6. The CDR3: CASSGRQGDNQPQHF. As DNA, the CDR3 is TGCGCCAGCAGTGGAAGACAGGGAGACAATCAGCCCCAGCATTTT.

The chain couples TRBV10-1 to TRBJ2-3, with 9 bases that match TRBD1. This CDR3 comprises 14 residues. J gave up 1 base and V 5 bases, and 1 base lay outside the gene matches. Germline lookup yields CDR1 WNHNN and CDR2 SYGVQD (reference sequence). The CDR3 loop reads CASSWTGGTDTQYF. CDR3 DNA sequence: TGCGCCAGCAGTTGGACAGGGGGCACAGATACGCAGTATTTT.

This chain uses TRBV6-5 with TRBJ1-1; no definite D call. There are 16 residues in the CDR3. The V end lost 0 bases, the J end lost 0 bases, and 11 bases lay between the germline ends. The germline V gene has CDR1 MNHEY and CDR2 SVGAGI. The CDR3 DNA reads as TGTGCCAGCAGTTACTCGGCCGGACGGATGAACACTGAAGCTTTCTTT. It codes for CASSYSAGRMNTEAFF.

The chain links TRBV5-1 to TRBJ2-1; 8 nucleotides line up with TRBD1. The CDR3 has 15 residues. Germline V lookup: CDR1 SGHRS, CDR2 YFSETQ. V gave up 4 bases and J gave up 0 bases; unmatched junction bases: 3. CDR3 DNA sequence: TGCGCCAGCAGCACAGGACAGGGCTCCTACAATGAGCAGTTCTTC. This codes for CASSTGQGSYNEQFF.

The rearrangement links TRBV7-8 to TRBJ1-4; D gene ambiguous. V was clipped by 1 base and J by 0 bases, with 9 bases between them. The CDR3 sequence is 16 residues long. Germline V gene data show CDR1 as SGHVS and CDR2 as FQNEAQ. CDR3 nucleotide sequence: TGTGCCAGCAGCTTAGTGAGGAGTGCAACTAATGAAAAACTGTTTTTT. Translating it yields CASSLVRSATNEKLFF.

The genes are TRBV5-5 and TRBJ1-3; D not certain. Germline V lookup: CDR1 SGHKS, CDR2 YYEKEE (reference sequence). V lost 5 bases and J 0 bases, leaving 9 bases between the germline ends. The CDR3 consists of 14 residues. Here the CDR3 reads CASSWTGSGNTIYF. As DNA, the CDR3 is TGTGCCAGCAGTTGGACGGGCTCTGGAAACACCATATATTTT.

The chain recombines TRBV27 with TRBJ1-2; TRBD1 is a possible D gene (5 bases). V was shortened by 2 bases and J by 5 bases, with 12 bases between the two germline ends. CDR3 length: 14 amino acids. Germline values: CDR1 MNHEY, CDR2 SMNVEV (reference sequence). The CDR3 coding sequence is TGTGCCAGCAGTTTACTTGGGGGAGGGTATGGCTACACCTTC. This encodes CASSLLGGGYGYTF.

The rearrangement links TRBV10-1 to TRBJ1-6, with 12 bases fitting TRBD1. The V gene end was trimmed by 7 bases and the J gene end by 8 bases; junction bases not matched to a gene: 12. This CDR3 has 17 amino acids. Germline loops: CDR1 WNHNN, CDR2 SYGVQD (reference sequence). CDR3 DNA: TGCGCCAGCACCGTTAACCGGGACAGGGGGCTCCATTCACCCCTCCACTTT. The encoded protein is CASTVNRDRGLHSPLHF.

V and J are TRBV9 and TRBJ1-2; D unclear. CDR3 length: 14 residues. Germline V gene lookup returns CDR1 SGDLS and CDR2 YYNGEE. Trimming stripped 0 bases from V and 1 base from J, with 7 bases between. CDR3 nucleotide sequence: TGTGCCAGCAGCGTAGTGGCGGATAACTATGGCTACACCTTC. The encoded protein is CASSVVADNYGYTF.

The V call is TRBV29-1, the J call TRBJ1-5; 8 bases line up with TRBD1. V lost 6 bases, J lost 4 bases, and 5 bases stayed unmatched. The CDR3 extends over 13 amino acids. CDR1 is SQVTM, CDR2 ANQGSEA, per germline. The CDR3 spells CSVAGGRNQPQHF. The DNA for the CDR3 is TGCAGCGTCGCAGGGGGCAGAAATCAGCCCCAGCATTTT.